Below, 18 T cell receptor beta chains from the same sample are listed, as sequenced in a study of blood T cell repertoires in COVID-19. TCRdb keeps only in-frame clones here, not all; method: immunoSEQ multiplex PCR. The top ten hold 5% of the sample, which has around 20,000 clones, about nine tenths seen once. Sequencing input: PBMCs or T cells enriched from blood (not recorded which). The receptors shown here come from a woman aged 25 to 45 who had recovered from COVID-19.

This clone was observed once. The J gene is TRBJ2-2, the V gene TRBV10-1; D unclear. Trimming stripped 2 bases from V and 3 bases from J, with 13 bases between. The CDR3 is 16 residues long. The germline V gene has CDR1 WNHNN and CDR2 SYGVQD (reference sequence). The CDR3 spells CASSEAHPSDTGELFF. CDR3 nucleotide sequence: TGCGCCAGCAGTGAGGCTCACCCAAGCGACACCGGGGAGCTGTTTTTT.

The CDR3, as DNA: TGTGCCAGCAGCGAGAGGGACAAGGCGTGGGAGACCCAGTACTTC. It codes for CASSERDKAWETQYF. The chain joins TRBV11-3 to TRBJ2-5; D is perhaps TRBD1 (6 bases). Per germline, CDR1 SGHNT and CDR2 YENEEA. This CDR3 is 15 amino acids long. V lost 5 bases and J 5 bases, leaving 18 bases between the germline ends.

This chain joins TRBV30 and TRBJ2-3; D ambiguous. The V and J ends lost 0 bases and 5 bases respectively, with 6 bases between them. This CDR3 comprises 12 residues. Germline CDR1 GTSNPN, CDR2 SVGIG (reference sequence). The CDR3 reads CAWSVRGDTQYF. As DNA, the CDR3 is TGTGCCTGGAGTGTTAGAGGAGATACGCAGTATTTT.

This clone was seen more than once but under ten times. The rearrangement uses TRBV7-9 and TRBJ1-1; 9 bases align to TRBD1. V was pared by 3 bases and J by 0 bases, with 11 bases of the junction left unmatched. Germline loops: CDR1 SEHNR, CDR2 FQNEAQ (reference sequence). The CDR3 totals 18 residues. The chain's CDR3 is CASSFSPGQGGMNTEAFF. The CDR3 DNA sequence: TGTGCCAGCAGCTTCTCCCCGGGACAGGGAGGGATGAACACTGAAGCTTTCTTT.

V and J are TRBV7-9 and TRBJ2-5; 9 bases match TRBD1. The CDR3 runs to 13 residues. V shed 8 bases and J 6 bases; nucleotides not matched to a gene: 7. From germline, CDR1 is SEHNR and CDR2 FQNEAQ (reference sequence). CDR3 sequence (DNA): TGTGCCAGCGGGAGGACAGGGGAAAAGACCCAGTACTTC. The encoded protein is CASGRTGEKTQYF. Full variable domain (outside the CDR3, taken from reference TRBV7-9 and TRBJ2-5): DTGVSQNPRHKITKRGQNVTFRCDPISEHNRLYWYRQTLGQGPEFLTYFQNEAQLEKSRLLSDRFSAERPKGSFSTLEIQRTEQGDSAMYLCASGRTGEKTQYFGPGTRLLVL.

CDR3 in DNA: TGTGCCAGCAGCCTGTGGACAGGGGGAAGTAGTGGCTACACCTTC. Its protein product is CASSLWTGGSSGYTF. The V call is TRBV7-2, the J call TRBJ1-2, with TRBD1 identical over 10 bases. CDR1 and CDR2 from the germline V gene are SGHTA and FQGNSA. The J segment lost 7 bases and the V segment lost 5 bases, leaving 10 bases of the junction unmatched. This CDR3 is built from 15 residues.

J is TRBJ2-7 and V is TRBV5-1; perhaps TRBD1 as D (5 bases). V lost 0 bases, J lost 6 bases, and 16 bases lay in between. The germline gives CDR1 SGHRS, CDR2 YFSETQ. The CDR3 loop spans 15 amino acids. The CDR3 DNA is TGCGCCAGCAGCTTGGGTGGGGATCAGGGTGGCGAGCAGTACTTC. Translating gives CASSLGGDQGGEQYF. The variable domain in full, completed from reference TRBV5-1 and TRBJ2-7, reads KAGVTQTPRYLIKTRGQQVTLSCSPISGHRSVSWYQQTPGQGLQFLFEYFSETQRNKGNFPGRFSGRQFSNSRSEMNVSTLELGDSALYLCASSLGGDQGGEQYFGPGTRLTVT.

This rearrangement joins TRBV5-5 to TRBJ2-5; 10 bases line up with TRBD2. The junction had 4 bases not matched to a gene; V was cut back by 0 bases and J by 2 bases. CDR1 is SGHKS and CDR2 is YYEKEE in the germline V gene (reference sequence). This CDR3 is built from 16 residues. CDR3 amino acids: CASSLALAGVQETQYF. CDR3 DNA sequence: TGTGCCAGCAGCTTGGCGCTAGCGGGAGTTCAAGAGACCCAGTACTTC.

The chain combines TRBV5-4 with TRBJ2-1; 8 nucleotides agree with TRBD2. This CDR3 comprises 16 residues. With 4 bases clipped from V and 6 bases from J, the junction kept 12 bases outside the gene matches. The germline CDR1 and CDR2 sequences are SGHNT and YYREEE (reference sequence). The CDR3 DNA follows: TGTGCCAGCAGCCGCCGGGGACTAGGAGTGGGCAATGAGCAGTTCTTC. Its translation: CASSRRGLGVGNEQFF. Complete variable domain (other parts from reference TRBV5-4 and TRBJ2-1): ETGVTQSPTHLIKTRGQQVTLRCSSQSGHNTVSWYQQALGQGPQFIFQYYREEENGRGNFPPRFSGLQFPNYSSELNVNALELDDSALYLCASSRRGLGVGNEQFFGPGTRLTVL.

The CDR3 DNA reads as TGTGCCCCCGGGGGGGCCCAAGAGACCCAGTACTTC. Translation gives CAPGGAQETQYF. This sequence joins TRBV24-1 and TRBJ2-5; 8 nucleotides align to TRBD2. V was pared by 12 bases and J by 1 base, with 3 bases of the junction left unmatched. The CDR3 loop spans 12 amino acids. Looked up from germline, CDR1 is KGHDR and CDR2 is SFDVKD.

The chain links TRBV19 to TRBJ2-1; TRBD1 aligns across 9 bases. This CDR3 spans 18 amino acids. The V gene end was trimmed by 5 bases and the J gene end by 5 bases; junction bases not matched to a gene: 16. The germline CDR1 and CDR2 sequences are LNHDA and SQIVND (reference sequence). CDR3 sequence reads: CASSASGTGHIPDNEQFF. The CDR3 DNA sequence: TGTGCCAGTAGTGCTTCCGGGACAGGGCATATCCCGGACAATGAGCAGTTCTTC.

The V gene is TRBV6-5, the J gene TRBJ1-1; 11 positions match TRBD1. The CDR3 runs 14 residues. From germline, CDR1 is MNHEY and CDR2 SVGAGI. V lost 6 bases to trimming and J lost 4 bases; unmatched junction nucleotides: 4. CDR3 protein: CASRDRGRGTEAFF. CDR3 sequence (DNA): TGTGCCAGCAGGGACAGGGGGCGAGGCACTGAAGCTTTCTTT.

This sequence joins TRBV28 and TRBJ2-1; D perhaps matches TRBD1 (6 bases). With 6 bases removed from V and 10 bases from J, the gap between germline ends came to 13 bases. The CDR3 sequence is 12 residues long. From germline, CDR1 is MDHEN and CDR2 SYDVKM. The CDR3 coding sequence is TGTGCCAGCAGGGGGGCGGTATTGGAGCAGTTCTTC. Its translation: CASRGAVLEQFF.

The chain is built from TRBV30 and TRBJ1-1; unclear D gene. Germline V gene data show CDR1 as GTSNPN and CDR2 as SVGIG (reference sequence). The CDR3 extends over 15 amino acids. The V and J ends lost 3 bases and 0 bases respectively, with 14 bases between them. The CDR3 reads CAWRPMGSLNTEAFF. For the CDR3, the DNA is TGTGCCTGGAGACCGATGGGCAGTTTGAACACTGAAGCTTTCTTT.

This chain links TRBV27 with TRBJ2-1; D gene unclear. The CDR3 is 12 residues long. Per the germline V gene, CDR1 is MNHEY and CDR2 is SMNVEV (reference sequence). V lost 5 bases and J 9 bases, leaving 11 bases between the germline ends. CDR3 region: CASSHSVSEQFF. The CDR3 DNA reads as TGTGCCAGCAGTCACTCCGTTTCTGAGCAGTTCTTC.

The CDR3 DNA follows: TGCGCCAGCAGCCAAGAGCCGGGACAGGGGGTGAACACCTTC. This sequence encodes CASSQEPGQGVNTF. The chain recombines TRBV4-3 with TRBJ1-2, with TRBD1 matching 11 bases. CDR1 and CDR2 (germline): LGHNA, YSLEER. The CDR3 sequence is 14 residues long. J lost 12 bases, V lost 0 bases, and 6 bases had no gene match.

The chain carries TRBV11-2 and TRBJ1-1; a weak D match, TRBD1 (6 bases). Germline values: CDR1 SGHAT, CDR2 FQNNGV. V lost 5 bases and J lost 3, with 10 bases in between. This CDR3 contains 13 residues. The CDR3 loop reads CASSPGQYTEAFF. The CDR3 coding sequence is TGTGCCAGCAGCCCCGGACAGTACACTGAAGCTTTCTTT.

The V call is TRBV2, the J call TRBJ1-5, with 8 bases lining up with TRBD1. This CDR3 contains 16 residues. The germline CDR1 and CDR2 sequences are SNHLY and FYNNEI. Losses at the gene ends were 6 bases for V and 5 bases for J; bases not matched to a gene: 12. In nucleotides, the CDR3 is TGTGCCAGCAGGCCGGCAGGGGGCATCAGCGATCAGCCCCAGCATTTT. Translation gives CASRPAGGISDQPQHF.